Listed here are 18 T cell receptor beta chains from one sample, sequenced in a study of blood T cell repertoires in COVID-19. Sequenced by immunoSEQ multiplex PCR; TCRdb stores in-frame clones only, minus some. The table lists some 150,000 clones, more than 70% of them singletons. The source material was peripheral blood. The receptors derive from a woman between 50 and 59 years old with acute or convalescent COVID-19.

The chain employs TRBV11-3 and TRBJ2-7, with 13 bases identical to TRBD2. The germline V gene has CDR1 SGHNT and CDR2 YENEEA. J was trimmed by 1 base and V by 3 bases; bases with no gene match: 9. The CDR3 covers 18 residues. This CDR3 reads CASSLGTSGGARSYEQYF. CDR3 nucleotide sequence: TGTGCCAGCAGCTTGGGAACTAGCGGGGGGGCGAGGTCCTACGAGCAGTACTTC.

This clone was detected once. The chain carries TRBV4-3 and TRBJ1-2, with no clear D. The CDR3 spans 13 residues. V was pared by 2 bases and J by 8 bases, with 12 bases between. The germline V gene encodes CDR1 LGHNA and CDR2 YSLEER. The CDR3 spells CASSQKGGGGYTF. In DNA form, the CDR3 reads TGCGCCAGCAGCCAAAAGGGCGGAGGGGGCTACACCTTC.

The V gene is TRBV6-2 or TRBV6-3, the J gene TRBJ1-3; 7 bases match TRBD1. The CDR3 is 14 residues long. V shed 5 bases, J shed 3 bases, and the junction held 4 bases outside the gene matches. CDR1 is MNHEY, CDR2 SVGEGT, per germline. The DNA of the CDR3 is TGTGCCAGCAGTCCGGACAGGAATGGAAACACCATATATTTT. Translated: CASSPDRNGNTIYF.

In DNA form, the CDR3 reads TGCGCCAGCAGCGCCGGGACAGAGAATTCACCCCTCCACTTT. It is translated as CASSAGTENSPLHF. V is TRBV5-1 and J is TRBJ1-6; 7 bases are a match to TRBD1. Germline values: CDR1 SGHRS, CDR2 YFSETQ. Losses at the gene ends were 4 bases for V and 7 bases for J; bases not matched to a gene: 5. There are 14 residues in the CDR3.

The chain links TRBV7-9 to TRBJ1-1; D is possibly TRBD1 (5 bases). Trimming removed 2 bases at V and 5 bases at J, with 9 bases between. The CDR3 sequence is 13 residues long. CDR1 is SEHNR and CDR2 is FQNEAQ in the germline V gene (reference sequence). In nucleotides, the CDR3 is TGTGCCAGCAGCTTAACGGGGGAAACTGAAGCTTTCTTT. Translated: CASSLTGETEAFF.

The chain has TRBV7-3 and TRBJ2-2; 9 bases align to TRBD1. The junction had 4 bases not matched to a gene; V was cut back by 4 bases and J by 7 bases. The CDR3 contains 14 residues. Germline CDR1 SGHTA, CDR2 FQGTGA. In nucleotides, the CDR3 is TGTGCCAGCAGCTGGGGACAGGGAAACGGGGAGCTGTTTTTT. Translated, it gives CASSWGQGNGELFF. The full variable domain, completed using reference TRBV7-3 and TRBJ2-2, is GAGVSQTPSNKVTEKGKYVELRCDPISGHTALYWYRQSLGQGPEFLIYFQGTGAADDSGLPNDRFFAVRPEGSVSTLKIQRTERGDSAVYLCASSWGQGNGELFFGEGSRLTVL.

The rearrangement uses TRBV7-2 and TRBJ2-5; tentatively, D is TRBD1 (6 bases). Trimming cost V 5 bases and J 1 base, with 8 bases left between them. This CDR3 region has 13 residues. Germline V gene sequence: CDR1 SGHTA, CDR2 FQGNSA. In nucleotides, the CDR3 is TGTGCCAGCAGCCGGGACATCCAAGAGACCCAGTACTTC. Protein: CASSRDIQETQYF.

V gene TRBV6-5 combines with J gene TRBJ1-2; D is perhaps TRBD1 (6 bases). The CDR3 totals 13 residues. The V and J ends lost 6 bases and 5 bases respectively, with 13 bases between them. CDR1 is MNHEY and CDR2 is SVGAGI in the germline V gene. In DNA form, the CDR3 reads TGTGCCAGCAGCCTAGGACAGACTTATGGCTACACCTTC. Its protein is CASSLGQTYGYTF.

The chain combines TRBV14 with TRBJ1-6; 8 bases line up with TRBD1. The V segment lost 0 bases and the J segment 8 bases; nucleotides outside the gene matches: 15. This CDR3 is 19 amino acids long. CDR1 and CDR2 (germline): SGHDN, FVKESK. In DNA, the CDR3 is TGTGCCAGCAGCCAAGAAGGTTATCTGACAGGGGTTTTAGATTCACCCCTCCACTTT. It translates to CASSQEGYLTGVLDSPLHF. Based on the CDR3 plus reference TRBV14 and TRBJ1-6, the full variable domain is EAGVTQFPSHSVIEKGQTVTLRCDPISGHDNLYWYRRVMGKEIKFLLHFVKESKQDESGMPNNRFLAERTGGTYSTLKVQPAELEDSGVYFCASSQEGYLTGVLDSPLHFGNGTRLTVT.

The chain uses TRBV3-1 (or the pseudogene TRBV3-2) and TRBJ2-5, with 11 bases matching TRBD2. The J segment lost 4 bases and the V segment lost 2 bases, leaving 3 bases of the junction unmatched. The CDR3 extends over 15 amino acids. Germline CDR1 reads LGHDT; CDR2 reads YNNKEL (reference sequence). As DNA, the CDR3 is TGTGCCAGCAGCCAATTAGCGGGGGGGGGAGAGACCCAGTACTTC. It codes for CASSQLAGGGETQYF.

CDR3 coding DNA: TGTGCCAGCAGTTTCAGGGGGCCTCCCACAGATACGCAGTATTTT. It encodes CASSFRGPPTDTQYF. V usage is TRBV27 and J usage is TRBJ2-3; 8 positions match TRBD1. The J segment lost 2 bases and the V segment lost 3 bases, leaving 4 bases of the junction unmatched. The CDR3 covers 15 residues. Germline V lookup: CDR1 MNHEY, CDR2 SMNVEV (reference sequence).

V usage is TRBV5-6 and J usage is TRBJ2-7, with TRBD1 identical over 7 bases. The germline V gene has CDR1 SGHDT and CDR2 YYEEEE. CDR3 length equals 15 residues. The ends lost 4 bases at V and 6 bases at J; junction bases unmatched: 13. The CDR3 is CASSLRGIGAPEQYF. For the CDR3, the DNA is TGTGCCAGCAGCCTCAGGGGGATCGGGGCCCCCGAGCAGTACTTC.

The V gene is TRBV10-3, the J gene TRBJ2-7; 8 bases fit TRBD1. The germline V gene has CDR1 ENHRY and CDR2 SYGVKD. J lost 1 base, V lost 10 bases, and 9 bases had no gene match. This CDR3 is built from 14 residues. Here the CDR3 reads CANSEGTGSYEQYF. In nucleotides, the CDR3 is TGTGCCAATTCAGAAGGGACAGGATCCTACGAGCAGTACTTC.

CDR3 coding DNA: TGTGCCAGCAGTCCGCGGGGCGAAGAGACCCAGTACTTC. Translation gives CASSPRGEETQYF. The chain links TRBV6-5 to TRBJ2-5; a weak D match, TRBD2 (6 bases). From germline, CDR1 is MNHEY and CDR2 SVGAGI. V was clipped by 5 bases and J by 3 bases, with 10 bases between them. This CDR3 has 13 amino acids.

CDR3 loop: CASSLPDSTTEAFF. The CDR3, as DNA: TGCGCCAGCAGCTTGCCCGACAGCACCACTGAAGCTTTCTTT. The chain uses TRBV5-1 and TRBJ1-1, with D possibly matching TRBD1 (5 bases). The CDR3 totals 14 residues. The germline CDR1 and CDR2 sequences are SGHRS and YFSETQ. Trimming removed 1 base at V and 4 bases at J, with 11 bases between.

The V call is TRBV4-3, the J call TRBJ1-1, with D unclear. Germline values: CDR1 LGHNA, CDR2 YSLEER. V lost 0 bases and J lost 4, with 12 bases in between. The CDR3 loop spans 15 amino acids. The CDR3 bases are TGCGCCAGCAGCCAAGATTGGGTCAGGTTCACTGAAGCTTTCTTT. It codes for CASSQDWVRFTEAFF.

The chain links TRBV30 to TRBJ1-5; the match to TRBD1 covers 7 bases. The CDR3 sequence is 15 residues long. With 3 bases clipped from V and 5 bases from J, the junction kept 10 bases outside the gene matches. Germline V lookup: CDR1 GTSNPN, CDR2 SVGIG (reference sequence). The CDR3 DNA sequence: TGTGCCTGGAGCCCAGGGGGGACACCCCATCAGCCCCAGCATTTT. Protein sequence: CAWSPGGTPHQPQHF.

V usage is TRBV7-3 and J usage is TRBJ2-3, with 8 bases aligning to TRBD1. V shed 5 bases, J shed 8 bases, and the junction held 9 bases outside the gene matches. Germline loops: CDR1 SGHTA, CDR2 FQGTGA. The CDR3 length is 14 residues. The CDR3 DNA follows: TGTGCCAGCAGCCAGGACAGGGCGCCGGGTACGCAGTATTTT. The encoded protein is CASSQDRAPGTQYF.